This T cell receptor (beta chain) is drawn from a study of blood T cell repertoires in COVID-19. Using immunoSEQ multiplex PCR, the repertoire was profiled, and TCRdb retains in-frame clones only, with some absent. The top ten hold 13% to 15% of the sample, which has roughly 110,000 clones, approximately 84% seen once. Germline V gene lookup returns CDR1 LNHDA and CDR2 SQIVND (reference sequence). V lost 2 bases to trimming and J lost 4 bases; unmatched junction nucleotides: 4. The CDR3 is 15 residues long. Sequenced sample: peripheral blood. The sequence was collected from a woman aged 60-75 years with acute or convalescent COVID-19. J is TRBJ2-7 and V is TRBV19; 11 bases agree with TRBD2. As DNA, the CDR3 is TGTGCCAGTAGTATAAAGGCTAGCGGGAGGTACGAGCAGTACTTC. Protein product: CASSIKASGRYEQYF. The full variable domain, with the rest looked up from reference TRBV19 and TRBJ2-7, is DGGITQSPKYLFRKEGQNVTLSCEQNLNHDAMYWYRQDPGQGLRLIYYSQIVNDFQKGDIAEGYSVSREKKESFPLTVTSAQKNPTAFYLCASSIKASGRYEQYFGPGTRLTVT.